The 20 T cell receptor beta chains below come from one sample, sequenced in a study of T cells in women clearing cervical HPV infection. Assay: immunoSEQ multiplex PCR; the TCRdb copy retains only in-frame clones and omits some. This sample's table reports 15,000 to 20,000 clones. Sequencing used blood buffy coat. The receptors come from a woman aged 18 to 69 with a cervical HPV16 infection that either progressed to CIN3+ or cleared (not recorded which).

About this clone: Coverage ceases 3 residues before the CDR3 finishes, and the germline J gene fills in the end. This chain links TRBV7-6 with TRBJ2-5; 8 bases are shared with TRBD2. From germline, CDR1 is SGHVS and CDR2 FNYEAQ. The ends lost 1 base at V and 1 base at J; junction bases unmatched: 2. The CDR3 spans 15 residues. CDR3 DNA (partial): TGTGCCAGCAGCTTAGGGCTAGCGGGCCAAGAGACC. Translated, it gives CASSLGLAGQET. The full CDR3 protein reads CASSLGLAGQETQYF.

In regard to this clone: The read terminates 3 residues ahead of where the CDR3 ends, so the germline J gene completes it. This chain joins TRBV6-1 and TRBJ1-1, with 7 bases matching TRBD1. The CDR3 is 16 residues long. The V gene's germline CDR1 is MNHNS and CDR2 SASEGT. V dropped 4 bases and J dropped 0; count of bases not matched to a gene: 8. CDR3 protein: CASSALPRGMNTEAFF. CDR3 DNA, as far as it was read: TGTGCCAGCAGTGCCTTACCCAGGGGGATGAACACTGAA.

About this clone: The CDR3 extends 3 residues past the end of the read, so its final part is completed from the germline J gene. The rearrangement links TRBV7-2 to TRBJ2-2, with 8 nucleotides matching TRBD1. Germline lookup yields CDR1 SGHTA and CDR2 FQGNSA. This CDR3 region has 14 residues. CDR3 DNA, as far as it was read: TGTGCCAGCAGCTCCAGGGGGCCAAATGAAAAG. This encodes CASSSRGPNEK. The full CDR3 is CASSSRGPNEKLFF.

CDR3 in amino acids: CSARRGGEETQYF. Partial CDR3 DNA: TGCAGTGCTAGGCGGGGTGGGGAAGAGACC. This rearrangement joins TRBV20-1 to TRBJ2-5; TRBD2 is a possible D gene (6 bases). The missing CDR3 end, 3 residues past where the read stops, is filled in from the germline J gene. From germline, CDR1 is DFQATT and CDR2 SNEGSKA (reference sequence). V was cut by 3 bases and J by 3 bases, with 11 bases left in between. The CDR3 consists of 13 residues.

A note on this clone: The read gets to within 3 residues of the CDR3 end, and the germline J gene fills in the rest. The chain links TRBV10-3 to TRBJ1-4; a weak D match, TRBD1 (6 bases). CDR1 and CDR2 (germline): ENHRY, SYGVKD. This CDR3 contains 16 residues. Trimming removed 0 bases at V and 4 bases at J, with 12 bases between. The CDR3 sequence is CAISESPTGVNEKLFF. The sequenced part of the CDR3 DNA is TGTGCCATCAGTGAGTCACCGACAGGAGTTAATGAAAAA.

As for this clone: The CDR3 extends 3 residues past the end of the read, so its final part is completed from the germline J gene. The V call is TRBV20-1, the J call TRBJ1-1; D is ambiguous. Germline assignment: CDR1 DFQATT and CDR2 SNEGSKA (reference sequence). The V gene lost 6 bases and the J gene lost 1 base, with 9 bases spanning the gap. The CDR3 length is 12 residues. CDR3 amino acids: CSAVGPNTEAFF. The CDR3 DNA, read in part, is TGCAGTGCGGTTGGCCCGAACACTGAA.

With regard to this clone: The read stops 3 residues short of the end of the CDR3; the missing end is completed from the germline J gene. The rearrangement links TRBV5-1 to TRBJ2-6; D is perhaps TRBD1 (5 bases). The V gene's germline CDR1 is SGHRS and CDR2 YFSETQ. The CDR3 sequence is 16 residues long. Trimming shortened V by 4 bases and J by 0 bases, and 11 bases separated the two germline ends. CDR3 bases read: TGCGCCAGCAGCACCCAGGGATCCTCTGGGGCCAACGTC. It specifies CASSTQGSSGANV. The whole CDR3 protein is CASSTQGSSGANVLTF.

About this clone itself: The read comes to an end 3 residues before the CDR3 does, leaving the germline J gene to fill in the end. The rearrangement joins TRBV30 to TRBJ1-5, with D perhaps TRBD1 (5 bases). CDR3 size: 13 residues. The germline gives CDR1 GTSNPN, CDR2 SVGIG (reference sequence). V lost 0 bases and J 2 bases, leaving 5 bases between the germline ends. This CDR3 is CAWSVQGNQPQHF. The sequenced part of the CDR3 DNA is TGTGCCTGGAGTGTACAGGGCAATCAGCCC.

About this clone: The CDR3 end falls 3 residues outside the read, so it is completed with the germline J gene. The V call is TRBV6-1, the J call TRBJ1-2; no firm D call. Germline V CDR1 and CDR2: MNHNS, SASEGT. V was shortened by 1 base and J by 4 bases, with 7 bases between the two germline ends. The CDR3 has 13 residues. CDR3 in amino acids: CASSEEGSYGYTF. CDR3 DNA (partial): TGTGCCAGCAGTGAAGAAGGGTCCTATGGC.

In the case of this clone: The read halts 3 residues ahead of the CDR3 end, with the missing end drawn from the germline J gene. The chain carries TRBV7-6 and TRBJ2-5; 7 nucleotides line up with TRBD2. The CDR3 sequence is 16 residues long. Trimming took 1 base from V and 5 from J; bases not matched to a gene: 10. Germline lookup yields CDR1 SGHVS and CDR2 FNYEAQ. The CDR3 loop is CASSLGSSGKGETQYF. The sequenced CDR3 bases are TGTGCCAGCAGCTTAGGCTCCAGCGGGAAGGGCGAGACC.

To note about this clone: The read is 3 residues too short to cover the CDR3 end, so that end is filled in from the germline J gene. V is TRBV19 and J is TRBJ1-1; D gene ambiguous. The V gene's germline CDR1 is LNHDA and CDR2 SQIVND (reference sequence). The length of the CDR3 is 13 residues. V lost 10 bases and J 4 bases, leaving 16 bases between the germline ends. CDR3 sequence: CATRPAGGTEAFF. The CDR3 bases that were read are TGTGCCACTCGACCGGCGGGTGGCACTGAA.

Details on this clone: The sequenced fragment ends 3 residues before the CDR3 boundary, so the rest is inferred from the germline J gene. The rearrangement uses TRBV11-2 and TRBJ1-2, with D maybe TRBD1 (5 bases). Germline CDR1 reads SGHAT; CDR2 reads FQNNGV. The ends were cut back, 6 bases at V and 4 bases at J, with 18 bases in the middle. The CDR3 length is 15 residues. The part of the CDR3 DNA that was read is TGTGCCAGCAGGCCGCTAAGGGGTTCCGGCTATGGC. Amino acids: CASRPLRGSGYG. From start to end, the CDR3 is CASRPLRGSGYGYTF. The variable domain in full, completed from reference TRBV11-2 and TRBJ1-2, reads EAGVAQSPRYKIIEKRQSVAFWCNPISGHATLYWYQQILGQGPKLLIQFQNNGVVDDSQLPKDRFSAERLKGVDSTLKIQPAKLEDSAVYLCASRPLRGSGYGYTFGSGTRLTVV.

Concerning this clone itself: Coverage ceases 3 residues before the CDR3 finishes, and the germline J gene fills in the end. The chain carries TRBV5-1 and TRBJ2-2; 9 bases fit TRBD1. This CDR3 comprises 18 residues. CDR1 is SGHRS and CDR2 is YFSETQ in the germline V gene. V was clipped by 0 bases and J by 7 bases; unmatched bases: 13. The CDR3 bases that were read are TGCGCCAGCAGCTTGGGATATCGTCGGACAGGGGAAAACGGGGAG. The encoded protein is CASSLGYRRTGENGE. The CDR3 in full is CASSLGYRRTGENGELFF.

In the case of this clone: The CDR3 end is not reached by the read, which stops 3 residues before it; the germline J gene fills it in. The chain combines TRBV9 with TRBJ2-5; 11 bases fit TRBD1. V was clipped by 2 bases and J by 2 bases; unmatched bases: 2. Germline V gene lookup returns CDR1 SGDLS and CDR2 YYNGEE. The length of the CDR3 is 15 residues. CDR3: CASSVGTGGQETQYF. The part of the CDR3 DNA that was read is TGTGCCAGCAGCGTCGGGACAGGGGGGCAAGAGACC.

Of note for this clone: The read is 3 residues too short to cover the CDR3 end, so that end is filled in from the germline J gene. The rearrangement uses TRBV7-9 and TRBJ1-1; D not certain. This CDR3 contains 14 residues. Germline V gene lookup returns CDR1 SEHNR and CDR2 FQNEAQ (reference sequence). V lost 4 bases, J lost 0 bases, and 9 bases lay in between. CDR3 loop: CASSSYTMNTEAFF. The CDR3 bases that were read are TGTGCCAGCAGCTCTTACACCATGAACACTGAA.

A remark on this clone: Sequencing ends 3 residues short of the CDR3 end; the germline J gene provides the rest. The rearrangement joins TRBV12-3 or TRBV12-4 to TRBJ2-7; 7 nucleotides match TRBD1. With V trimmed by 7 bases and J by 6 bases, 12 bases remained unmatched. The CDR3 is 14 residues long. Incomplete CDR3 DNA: TGTGCCAGCACCTCACAGGGGCCTTCTCTCGAG. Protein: CASTSQGPSLE. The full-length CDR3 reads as CASTSQGPSLEQYF.

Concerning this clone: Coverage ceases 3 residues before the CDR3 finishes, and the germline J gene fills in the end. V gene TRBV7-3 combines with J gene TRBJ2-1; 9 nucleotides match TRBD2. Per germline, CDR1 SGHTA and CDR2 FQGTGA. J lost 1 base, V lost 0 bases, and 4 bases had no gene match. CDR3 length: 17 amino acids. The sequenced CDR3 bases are TGTGCCAGCAGCTTAACTAGCGGGGGTAATTCCTACAATGAG. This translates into CASSLTSGGNSYNE. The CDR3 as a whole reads CASSLTSGGNSYNEQFF. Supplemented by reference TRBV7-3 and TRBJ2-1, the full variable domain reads GAGVSQTPSNKVTEKGKYVELRCDPISGHTALYWYRQSLGQGPEFLIYFQGTGAADDSGLPNDRFFAVRPEGSVSTLKIQRTERGDSAVYLCASSLTSGGNSYNEQFFGPGTRLTVL.

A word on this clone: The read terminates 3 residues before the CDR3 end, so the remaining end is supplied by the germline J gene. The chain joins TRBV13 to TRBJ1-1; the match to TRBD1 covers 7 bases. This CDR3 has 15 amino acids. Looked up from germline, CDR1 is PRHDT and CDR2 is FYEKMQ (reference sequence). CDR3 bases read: TGTGCCAGCAGCTTCAACGAACAGGGGCCCCACGAG. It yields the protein CASSFNEQGPHE. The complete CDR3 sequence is CASSFNEQGPHEAFF.

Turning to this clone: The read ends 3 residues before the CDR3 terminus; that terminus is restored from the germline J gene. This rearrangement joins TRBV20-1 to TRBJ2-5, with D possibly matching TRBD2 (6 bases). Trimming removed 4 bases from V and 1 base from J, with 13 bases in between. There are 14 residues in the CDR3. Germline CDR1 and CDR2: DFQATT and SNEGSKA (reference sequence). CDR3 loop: CSAILRGTQETQYF. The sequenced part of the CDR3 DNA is TGCAGTGCTATCTTGCGGGGAACCCAAGAGACC.

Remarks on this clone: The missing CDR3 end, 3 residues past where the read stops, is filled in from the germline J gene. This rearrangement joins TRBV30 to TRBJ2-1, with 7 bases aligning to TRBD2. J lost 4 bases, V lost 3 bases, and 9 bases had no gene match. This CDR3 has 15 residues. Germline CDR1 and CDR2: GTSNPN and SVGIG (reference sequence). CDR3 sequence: CAWRPWAGEYNEQFF. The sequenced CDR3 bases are TGTGCCTGGAGGCCCTGGGCGGGGGAGTACAATGAG. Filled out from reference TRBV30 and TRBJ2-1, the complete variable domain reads SQTIHQWPATLVQPVGSPLSLECTVEGTSNPNLYWYRQAAGRGLQLLFYSVGIGQISSEVPQNLSASRPQDRQFILSSKKLLLSDSGFYLCAWRPWAGEYNEQFFGPGTRLTVL.